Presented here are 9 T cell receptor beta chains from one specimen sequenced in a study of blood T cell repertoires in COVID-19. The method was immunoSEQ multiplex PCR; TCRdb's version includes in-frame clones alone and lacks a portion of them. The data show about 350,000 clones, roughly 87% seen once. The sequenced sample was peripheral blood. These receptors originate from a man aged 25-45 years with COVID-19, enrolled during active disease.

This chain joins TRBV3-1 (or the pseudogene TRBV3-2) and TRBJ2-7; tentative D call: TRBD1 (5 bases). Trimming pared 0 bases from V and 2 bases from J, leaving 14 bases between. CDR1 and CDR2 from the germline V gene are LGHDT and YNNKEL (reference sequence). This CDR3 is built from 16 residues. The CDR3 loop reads CASSQDQPGPPYEQYF. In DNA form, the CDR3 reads TGTGCCAGCAGCCAAGATCAGCCAGGGCCACCCTACGAGCAGTACTTC.

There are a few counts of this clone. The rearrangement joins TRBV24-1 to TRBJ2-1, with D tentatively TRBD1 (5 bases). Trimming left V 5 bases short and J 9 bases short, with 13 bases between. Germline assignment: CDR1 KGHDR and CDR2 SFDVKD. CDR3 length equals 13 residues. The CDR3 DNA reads TGTGCCACCAGTGCCCCCGTAGGGGTTGAGCAGTTCTTC. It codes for CATSAPVGVEQFF.

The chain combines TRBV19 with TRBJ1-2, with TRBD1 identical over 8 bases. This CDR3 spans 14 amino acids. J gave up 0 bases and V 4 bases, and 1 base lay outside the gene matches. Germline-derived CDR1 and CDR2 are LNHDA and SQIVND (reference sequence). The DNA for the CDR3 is TGTGCCAGTAGTAGGGACAGGCCTAACTATGGCTACACCTTC. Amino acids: CASSRDRPNYGYTF.

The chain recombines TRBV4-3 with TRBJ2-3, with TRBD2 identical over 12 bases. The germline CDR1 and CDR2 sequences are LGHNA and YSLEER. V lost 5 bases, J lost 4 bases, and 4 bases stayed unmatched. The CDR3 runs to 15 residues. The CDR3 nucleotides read TGCGCCAGCAGCGCAACTAGCGGGGGGTCAGATACGCAGTATTTT. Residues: CASSATSGGSDTQYF.

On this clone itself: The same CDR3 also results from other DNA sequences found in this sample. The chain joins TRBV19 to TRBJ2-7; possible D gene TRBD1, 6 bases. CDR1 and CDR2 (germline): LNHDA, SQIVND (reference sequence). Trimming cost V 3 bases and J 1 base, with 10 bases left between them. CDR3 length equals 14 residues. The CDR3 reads CASSISGQSYEQYF. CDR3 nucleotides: TGTGCCAGTAGTATCTCAGGACAGTCCTACGAGCAGTACTTC.

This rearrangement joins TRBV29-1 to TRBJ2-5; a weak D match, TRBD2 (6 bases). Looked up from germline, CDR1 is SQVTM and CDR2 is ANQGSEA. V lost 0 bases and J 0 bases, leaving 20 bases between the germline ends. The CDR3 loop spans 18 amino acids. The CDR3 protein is CSVEDPLGLRLYQETQYF. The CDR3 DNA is TGCAGCGTTGAAGATCCCTTGGGACTGCGCCTGTACCAAGAGACCCAGTACTTC. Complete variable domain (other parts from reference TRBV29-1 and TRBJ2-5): SAVISQKPSRDICQRGTSLTIQCQVDSQVTMMFWYRQQPGQSLTLIATANQGSEATYESGFVIDKFPISRPNLTFSTLTVSNMSPEDSSIYLCSVEDPLGLRLYQETQYFGPGTRLLVL.

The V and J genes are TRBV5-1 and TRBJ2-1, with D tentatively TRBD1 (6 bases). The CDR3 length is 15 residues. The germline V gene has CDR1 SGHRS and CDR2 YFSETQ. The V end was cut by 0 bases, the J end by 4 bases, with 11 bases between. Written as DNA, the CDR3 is TGCGCCAGCAGCTTGGAGGGACACCTATACAATGAGCAGTTCTTC. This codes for CASSLEGHLYNEQFF.

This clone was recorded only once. The CDR3 sequence: CSARTGGEQYF. The CDR3 DNA follows: TGCAGTGCTAGGACAGGTGGCGAGCAGTACTTC. The chain recombines TRBV20-1 with TRBJ2-7; D perhaps matches TRBD1 (6 bases). CDR3 length equals 11 residues. From germline, CDR1 is DFQATT and CDR2 SNEGSKA (reference sequence). Trimming shortened V by 3 bases and J by 6 bases, and 9 bases separated the two germline ends.

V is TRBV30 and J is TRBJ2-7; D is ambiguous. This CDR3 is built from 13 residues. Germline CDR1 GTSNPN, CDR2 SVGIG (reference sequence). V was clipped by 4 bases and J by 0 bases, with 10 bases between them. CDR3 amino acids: CAWNTLPSYEQYF. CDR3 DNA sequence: TGTGCCTGGAATACTCTACCCTCCTACGAGCAGTACTTC.